These 31 T cell receptor beta chains originate from one sample sequenced in a study of monozygotic twins with cystic fibrosis. The table came from immunoSEQ multiplex PCR; TCRdb's copy has only in-frame clones and leaves some out. The data contain about 26,000 clones, 75% to 95% of them seen just once; the ten biggest clones take up around 0.5%. The sample was blood. These receptors all come from a girl aged 2-10 years with cystic fibrosis.

The V gene is TRBV2, the J gene TRBJ2-1, with TRBD2 matching over 10 bases. V gave up 6 bases and J gave up 6 bases; unmatched junction bases: 2. The CDR3 contains 13 residues. Germline V gene data show CDR1 as SNHLY and CDR2 as FYNNEI. The CDR3 reads CASRLAGLNEQFF. The DNA of the CDR3 is TGTGCCAGCAGACTAGCGGGGCTCAATGAGCAGTTCTTC.

This chain links TRBV5-6 with TRBJ2-7; perhaps TRBD2 as D (6 bases). Trimming took 0 bases from V and 6 from J, leaving 10 bases between them. The CDR3 runs 13 residues. CDR1 and CDR2 (germline): SGHDT, YYEEEE. Written as DNA, the CDR3 is TGTGCCAGCAGCTTGGGCGGGAATGGCGAGCAGTACTTC. Protein: CASSLGGNGEQYF.

The genes are TRBV7-2 and TRBJ2-1; 9 positions agree with TRBD2. Germline assignment: CDR1 SGHTA and CDR2 FQGNSA. The V and J ends lost 5 bases and 15 bases, in that order; junction bases with no gene match: 8. The CDR3 contains 12 residues. CDR3: CASSQTSGRGFF. In DNA, the CDR3 is TGTGCCAGCAGCCAAACTAGCGGGCGGGGGTTCTTC.

The V and J genes are TRBV27 and TRBJ1-3; 11 bases agree with TRBD1. V was pared by 5 bases and J by 7 bases, with 4 bases of the junction left unmatched. The germline V gene encodes CDR1 MNHEY and CDR2 SMNVEV (reference sequence). The CDR3 has 14 residues. The CDR3 DNA reads TGTGCCAGCAGTCGGGACAGGGGGGATAACACCATATATTTT. Translation gives CASSRDRGDNTIYF.

The chain uses TRBV5-4 and TRBJ2-7; a weak D match, TRBD2 (5 bases). Germline CDR1 and CDR2: SGHNT and YYREEE (reference sequence). The CDR3 consists of 14 residues. Trimming cost V 0 bases and J 0 bases, with 7 bases left between them. CDR3 DNA sequence: TGTGCCAGCAGCTTGGGACTAAACTCCTACGAGCAGTACTTC. This codes for CASSLGLNSYEQYF.

The chain employs TRBV6-5 and TRBJ2-7, with D uncertain. From germline, CDR1 is MNHEY and CDR2 SVGAGI. The CDR3 loop spans 10 amino acids. V was pared by 1 base and J by 13 bases, with 8 bases between. The CDR3 is CASSYLGSYF. CDR3 sequence (DNA): TGTGCCAGCAGTTACTTGGGGTCTTACTTC.

The sample holds one count of this clone. The rearrangement joins TRBV10-3 to TRBJ2-7; tentative D call: TRBD2 (5 bases). The germline V gene has CDR1 ENHRY and CDR2 SYGVKD. CDR3 length: 12 amino acids. V was pared by 4 bases and J by 5 bases, with 9 bases between. This chain's CDR3 is CAISVFGNEQYF. CDR3 in DNA: TGTGCCATCAGTGTTTTCGGGAACGAGCAGTACTTC.

This clone was observed once. The chain uses TRBV7-8 and TRBJ2-7, with 15 bases that match TRBD2. Germline CDR1 reads SGHVS; CDR2 reads FQNEAQ. Unmatched junction bases numbered 4, after V lost 3 bases and J lost 1 base. The CDR3 length is 17 residues. The CDR3 protein is CASSFGLAGGVSYEQYF. The CDR3 nucleotides are TGTGCCAGCAGCTTCGGACTAGCGGGGGGGGTGTCCTACGAGCAGTACTTC.

V gene TRBV6-1 combines with J gene TRBJ2-7, with 7 bases aligning to TRBD1. The ends lost 6 bases at V and 3 bases at J; junction bases unmatched: 5. Germline V CDR1 and CDR2: MNHNS, SASEGT. The CDR3 runs to 13 residues. The CDR3 here is CASSLGQIYEQYF. CDR3 DNA: TGTGCCAGCAGCCTGGGACAGATCTACGAGCAGTACTTC.

The chain uses TRBV30 and TRBJ1-4; 8 bases fit TRBD1. The CDR3 sequence is 16 residues long. J gave up 2 bases and V 1 base, and 6 bases lay outside the gene matches. Germline V gene data show CDR1 as GTSNPN and CDR2 as SVGIG (reference sequence). CDR3 in amino acids: CAWSGTGWRTNEKLFF. The DNA for the CDR3 is TGTGCCTGGAGTGGGACAGGGTGGCGGACTAATGAAAAACTGTTTTTT. Full variable domain (remainder filled in from reference TRBV30 and TRBJ1-4): SQTIHQWPATLVQPVGSPLSLECTVEGTSNPNLYWYRQAAGRGLQLLFYSVGIGQISSEVPQNLSASRPQDRQFILSSKKLLLSDSGFYLCAWSGTGWRTNEKLFFGSGTQLSVL.

This chain links TRBV5-6 with TRBJ1-2; TRBD1 is a possible D gene (5 bases). Per the germline V gene, CDR1 is SGHDT and CDR2 is YYEEEE. CDR3 length: 14 amino acids. Trimming left V 3 bases short and J 0 bases short, with 9 bases between. The CDR3 sequence is CASSSQATNYGYTF. CDR3 nucleotides: TGTGCCAGCAGCTCACAGGCTACTAACTATGGCTACACCTTC.

The rearrangement links TRBV9 to TRBJ2-7; D is perhaps TRBD2 (6 bases). The germline gives CDR1 SGDLS, CDR2 YYNGEE. The CDR3 runs 14 residues. V gave up 3 bases and J gave up 0 bases, with 10 bases separating them. The CDR3 protein is CASSGGVNSYEQYF. CDR3 coding DNA: TGTGCCAGCAGCGGGGGGGTAAACTCCTACGAGCAGTACTTC.

V is TRBV7-6 and J is TRBJ1-2; 9 bases are a match to TRBD1. CDR3 length: 13 amino acids. Germline trimming cut 3 bases from V and 8 bases from J; bases unmatched to any gene: 4. Germline V gene data show CDR1 as SGHVS and CDR2 as FNYEAQ. The CDR3 loop reads CASSLRTGDGYTF. CDR3 DNA sequence: TGTGCCAGCAGCTTGCGGACAGGGGACGGCTACACCTTC. The complete variable domain, with remaining parts taken from reference TRBV7-6 and TRBJ1-2, reads GAGVSQSPRYKVTKRGQDVALRCDPISGHVSLYWYRQALGQGPEFLTYFNYEAQQDKSGLPNDRFSAERPEGSISTLTIQRTEQRDSAMYRCASSLRTGDGYTFGSGTRLTVV.

The rearrangement joins TRBV9 to TRBJ2-2; 10 nucleotides align to TRBD2. With V trimmed by 0 bases and J by 4 bases, 3 bases remained unmatched. The CDR3 contains 16 residues. Germline V gives CDR1 SGDLS, CDR2 YYNGEE. CDR3 nucleotides: TGTGCCAGCAGCGTAGGAGTAGCGGGGGGCACCGGGGAGCTGTTTTTT. Its protein product is CASSVGVAGGTGELFF.

V and J are TRBV5-6 and TRBJ2-7, with D possibly TRBD1 on 6 matching bases. The germline V gene encodes CDR1 SGHDT and CDR2 YYEEEE. V was clipped by 0 bases and J by 2 bases, with 15 bases between them. This CDR3 is 16 amino acids long. The chain's CDR3 is CASSLGDRRGTYEQYF. The CDR3 DNA reads as TGTGCCAGCAGCTTGGGAGATCGCAGGGGAACCTACGAGCAGTACTTC.

The V gene is TRBV14, the J gene TRBJ2-1; 13 bases are shared with TRBD2. Looked up from germline, CDR1 is SGHDN and CDR2 is FVKESK. The V segment lost 4 bases and the J segment 10 bases; nucleotides outside the gene matches: 4. The CDR3 totals 14 residues. The CDR3 reads CASSPTSGGAEQFF. CDR3 in DNA: TGTGCCAGCAGCCCAACTAGCGGGGGGGCCGAGCAGTTCTTC.

This clone appeared a single time. The rearrangement uses TRBV4-1 and TRBJ1-4; D may be TRBD1 (5 bases). The CDR3 loop spans 16 amino acids. Germline V gives CDR1 MGHRA, CDR2 YSYEKL. Trimming cost V 3 bases and J 4 bases, with 15 bases left between them. The CDR3 is CASSQGTDSNNEKLFF. CDR3 sequence (DNA): TGCGCCAGCAGCCAGGGAACCGACAGCAATAATGAAAAACTGTTTTTT.

This chain connects TRBV5-6 to TRBJ2-5, with TRBD2 matching over 8 bases. V dropped 0 bases and J dropped 5; count of bases not matched to a gene: 12. CDR3 length: 17 amino acids. CDR1 and CDR2 from the germline V gene are SGHDT and YYEEEE. The CDR3 DNA reads as TGTGCCAGCAGCTTGGGTCTTAGCGGGGCCTCCGTGGAGACCCAGTACTTC. This gives the protein CASSLGLSGASVETQYF.

V and J are TRBV9 and TRBJ2-7, with 7 bases aligning to TRBD2. Germline CDR1 is SGDLS and CDR2 is YYNGEE. The CDR3 runs to 14 residues. The ends lost 3 bases at V and 2 bases at J; junction bases unmatched: 5. CDR3 sequence reads: CASSGGGPPYEQYF. In nucleotides, the CDR3 is TGTGCCAGCAGCGGGGGAGGGCCTCCCTACGAGCAGTACTTC.

The gene calls are TRBV2 and TRBJ2-5; 9 bases are shared with TRBD2. The CDR3 is 15 residues long. Germline V gene data show CDR1 as SNHLY and CDR2 as FYNNEI. Trimming cost V 6 bases and J 0 bases; bases outside gene matches: 5. The CDR3 nucleotides are TGTGCCAGCAGGAGAGCGGGGGGCAACCAAGAGACCCAGTACTTC. As protein: CASRRAGGNQETQYF.

In this sample, this clone turned up a few times. The J gene is TRBJ1-1, the V gene TRBV6-1; no reliable D call. The germline gives CDR1 MNHNS, CDR2 SASEGT. Between the trimmed V and J ends, which lost 2 bases and 0 bases, there was a span of 4 bases. The CDR3 runs 13 residues. The CDR3 DNA follows: TGTGCCAGCAGTGAACTCCTGAACACTGAAGCTTTCTTT. This gives the protein CASSELLNTEAFF.

V is TRBV18 and J is TRBJ2-2; D remains ambiguous. CDR3 size: 16 residues. CDR1 and CDR2 (germline): KGHSH, LQKENI. Trimming shortened V by 4 bases and J by 8 bases, and 20 bases separated the two germline ends. Here the CDR3 reads CASSQWPVPATGELFF. In DNA, the CDR3 is TGTGCCAGCTCACAATGGCCAGTTCCGGCCACTGGGGAGCTGTTTTTT.

This clone was picked up a small number of times. V usage is TRBV5-1 and J usage is TRBJ1-1; maybe TRBD1 (6 bases). V dropped 4 bases and J dropped 6 bases, with 13 bases sitting between them. This CDR3 has 13 residues. Germline V gene sequence: CDR1 SGHRS, CDR2 YFSETQ. This CDR3 is CASSLTGLSEAFF. The CDR3 nucleotides read TGCGCCAGCAGCCTCACAGGGTTGTCTGAAGCTTTCTTT. Full variable domain (rest looked up from reference TRBV5-1 and TRBJ1-1): KAGVTQTPRYLIKTRGQQVTLSCSPISGHRSVSWYQQTPGQGLQFLFEYFSETQRNKGNFPGRFSGRQFSNSRSEMNVSTLELGDSALYLCASSLTGLSEAFFGQGTRLTVV.

The rearrangement joins TRBV7-2 to TRBJ2-7; the D gene is possibly TRBD2 (7 bases). V lost 1 base to trimming and J lost 3 bases, with 22 bases between them. Per germline, CDR1 SGHTA and CDR2 FQGNSA. The CDR3 has 18 residues. CDR3 sequence (DNA): TGTGCCAGCAGCTTAGACTGGGAGATTAAGGGGGGGCACTACGAGCAGTACTTC. Its protein product is CASSLDWEIKGGHYEQYF.

The rearrangement joins TRBV29-1 to TRBJ2-1; 9 bases line up with TRBD1. The CDR3 contains 14 residues. Trimming at V came to 7 bases and at J to 8 bases, leaving 12 bases not matched to a gene. Germline lookup yields CDR1 SQVTM and CDR2 ANQGSEA. The CDR3 DNA sequence: TGCAGCGCCAAGAATACAGGGGGCCTAGATGAGCAGTTCTTC. Encoded protein: CSAKNTGGLDEQFF.

The chain combines TRBV5-4 with TRBJ2-1, with 8 bases identical to TRBD2. V trimming: 4 bases; J trimming: 0 bases; junction bases outside the gene matches: 3. The V gene's germline CDR1 is SGHNT and CDR2 YYREEE (reference sequence). There are 15 residues in the CDR3. CDR3 amino acids: CASSGGTSSYNEQFF. CDR3 bases: TGTGCCAGCAGCGGTGGGACTAGCTCCTACAATGAGCAGTTCTTC.

J is TRBJ1-2 and V is TRBV15, with no clear D. Per germline, CDR1 LNHNV and CDR2 YYDKDF (reference sequence). V lost 3 bases, J lost 6 bases, and 17 bases lay in between. The CDR3 contains 15 residues. The CDR3 here is CATSRGARPEDGYTF. CDR3 sequence (DNA): TGTGCCACCAGCAGGGGCGCAAGGCCGGAGGATGGCTACACCTTC.

This rearrangement joins TRBV18 to TRBJ1-1; unclear D gene. Germline CDR1 is KGHSH and CDR2 is LQKENI. The V end lost 4 bases, the J end lost 1 base, and 7 bases lay between the germline ends. This CDR3 is 13 amino acids long. DNA for the CDR3: TGTGCCAGCTCACGGTCCGGGAACACTGAAGCTTTCTTT. This encodes CASSRSGNTEAFF.

The table lists this clone with a count of one. J is TRBJ1-4 and V is TRBV29-1; no reliable D call. V was cut by 6 bases and J by 0 bases, with 5 bases left in between. The CDR3 has 12 residues. Germline V lookup: CDR1 SQVTM, CDR2 ANQGSEA. The CDR3 region is CSVQATNEKLFF. CDR3 bases: TGCAGCGTGCAGGCAACTAATGAAAAACTGTTTTTT. Supplemented by reference TRBV29-1 and TRBJ1-4, the full variable domain reads SAVISQKPSRDICQRGTSLTIQCQVDSQVTMMFWYRQQPGQSLTLIATANQGSEATYESGFVIDKFPISRPNLTFSTLTVSNMSPEDSSIYLCSVQATNEKLFFGSGTQLSVL.

This clone has more than one count but fewer than ten. The chain uses TRBV5-1 and TRBJ1-2, with D possibly TRBD1 on 5 matching bases. This CDR3 region has 13 residues. Deletions cut 5 bases from V and 6 bases from J, with 14 bases between. Germline V lookup: CDR1 SGHRS, CDR2 YFSETQ. The CDR3 sequence: CASRLDGTDGYTF. In nucleotides, the CDR3 is TGCGCCAGCAGACTGGACGGGACTGATGGCTACACCTTC. The whole variable domain, filled in from reference TRBV5-1 and TRBJ1-2, reads KAGVTQTPRYLIKTRGQQVTLSCSPISGHRSVSWYQQTPGQGLQFLFEYFSETQRNKGNFPGRFSGRQFSNSRSEMNVSTLELGDSALYLCASRLDGTDGYTFGSGTRLTVV.

This chain uses TRBV5-4 with TRBJ2-2, with TRBD2 identical over 13 bases. The junction had 12 bases not matched to a gene; V was cut back by 7 bases and J by 6 bases. Germline CDR1 is SGHNT and CDR2 is YYREEE (reference sequence). The CDR3 is 17 residues long. The CDR3 region has the DNA TGTGCCAGCCGCACTAGCGGGGGGGCCTTGAAACCCGGGGAGCTGTTTTTT. Translated: CASRTSGGALKPGELFF.